Below, 7 T cell receptor beta chains from the same sample are listed, as sequenced in a study of blood T cell repertoires in COVID-19. Here immunoSEQ multiplex PCR was the method, and the copy in TCRdb shows in-frame clones only, minus some. This sample yields 150,000 to 200,000 clones, of which nearly 90% are seen a single time; 20% to 25% belongs to the top ten. The specimen sequenced was peripheral blood. Receptors were obtained from a man aged 55 to 70 with active or convalescent COVID-19.

V is TRBV4-1 and J is TRBJ2-7, with a weak D call TRBD1 (6 bases). V gave up 4 bases and J gave up 2 bases, with 21 bases separating them. The CDR3 runs 17 residues. CDR1 MGHRA and CDR2 YSYEKL come from the germline V gene. CDR3: CASSRSPPRDKAYEQYF. In nucleotides, the CDR3 is TGCGCCAGCAGCCGGTCCCCCCCCCGGGACAAAGCCTACGAGCAGTACTTC.

The chain couples TRBV5-1 to TRBJ1-3, with unresolved D. The V and J ends lost 3 bases and 4 bases respectively, with 8 bases between them. The CDR3 is 13 residues long. CDR1 SGHRS and CDR2 YFSETQ come from the germline V gene. CDR3 sequence (DNA): TGCGCCAGCAGCTCGTTACAGGGAAACACCATATATTTT. Translation: CASSSLQGNTIYF. Looking up the rest from reference TRBV5-1 and TRBJ1-3 gives the full variable domain: KAGVTQTPRYLIKTRGQQVTLSCSPISGHRSVSWYQQTPGQGLQFLFEYFSETQRNKGNFPGRFSGRQFSNSRSEMNVSTLELGDSALYLCASSSLQGNTIYFGEGSWLTVV.

The V gene is TRBV3-1 (or the pseudogene TRBV3-2), the J gene TRBJ1-2, with 11 bases identical to TRBD1. V dropped 4 bases and J dropped 7; count of bases not matched to a gene: 2. Germline V gene data show CDR1 as LGHDT and CDR2 as YNNKEL (reference sequence). This CDR3 is 13 amino acids long. The CDR3 loop reads CASSPGQGAGYTF. CDR3 bases: TGTGCCAGCAGCCCCGGACAGGGGGCTGGCTACACCTTC.

The rearrangement joins TRBV27 to TRBJ1-6; 8 bases agree with TRBD1. The CDR3 loop spans 16 amino acids. After removal of 3 bases from V and 4 bases from J, the junction contained 5 bases not matched to a gene. From germline, CDR1 is MNHEY and CDR2 SMNVEV (reference sequence). The CDR3 sequence is CASSFDGQGYNSPLHF. CDR3 nucleotide sequence: TGTGCCAGCAGTTTTGATGGACAGGGTTATAATTCACCCCTCCACTTT.

This clone was picked up a small number of times. The chain employs TRBV6-2 or TRBV6-3 and TRBJ1-2; D is ambiguous. In germline, CDR1 is MNHEY, CDR2 SVGEGT. The CDR3 is 12 amino acids. Trimming removed 2 bases at V and 9 bases at J, with 10 bases between. In nucleotides, the CDR3 is TGTGCCAGCAGTTACAAGCATCAACGCTACACCTTC. Its protein product is CASSYKHQRYTF.

The chain carries TRBV27 and TRBJ1-6; D is unresolved. V was pared by 0 bases and J by 7 bases, with 10 bases between. Germline CDR1 and CDR2: MNHEY and SMNVEV (reference sequence). This CDR3 has 15 amino acids. CDR3 sequence reads: CASSLSPFSNSPLHF. The CDR3 coding sequence is TGTGCCAGCAGTTTATCCCCCTTCTCGAATTCACCCCTCCACTTT.

The rearrangement joins TRBV5-1 to TRBJ1-3; D possibly corresponds to TRBD1 (5 bases). Germline values: CDR1 SGHRS, CDR2 YFSETQ. V lost 0 bases, J lost 0 bases, and 7 bases lay in between. The CDR3 length is 15 residues. CDR3 DNA: TGCGCCAGCAGCTTGGCCACAGGCTCTGGAAACACCATATATTTT. It codes for CASSLATGSGNTIYF.